This is a list of T cell receptor beta chains from one sample in a study of blood T cell repertoires in COVID-19. Libraries were prepared by immunoSEQ multiplex PCR; TCRdb keeps only in-frame clonotypes and omits some of them. Counted here are approximately 140,000 clones, approximately 80% occurring once; the ten biggest clones make up roughly 8%. The specimen sequenced was peripheral blood. The receptors come from a human donor with acute or convalescent COVID-19. The donor label of this sample is uncertain. The CDR3 runs from the conserved cysteine through the conserved F or W. D genes are given only for firm matches. Only some rows state a clone size, as once, few, many or a class for expanded clones.

J	size	D	V	CDR3	DNA
TRBJ1-2	NA	NA	TRBV4-1	CASSQASSPGSHGYTF	TGCGCCAGCAGCCAAGCTTCTTCCCCAGGGTCCCATGGCTACACCTTC
TRBJ1-1	NA	NA	TRBV10-3	CAITLTGNTEAFF	TGTGCCATCACTCTGACAGGAAACACTGAAGCTTTCTTT
TRBJ1-5	once	TRBD1	TRBV5-8	CASSFRTGNYQPQHF	TGTGCCAGCAGCTTTCGGACAGGGAACTATCAGCCCCAGCATTTT
TRBJ1-5	NA	TRBD1	TRBV5-6	CASSSGQGFQPQHF	TGTGCCAGCAGCTCAGGACAGGGATTTCAGCCCCAGCATTTT
TRBJ1-1	NA	NA	TRBV5-5	CASSSWRVVGTEAFF	TGTGCCAGCAGCTCCTGGCGGGTTGTCGGCACTGAAGCTTTCTTT
TRBJ2-5	NA	TRBD1	TRBV11-1	CASSPRQGGETQYF	TGTGCCAGCAGCCCACGACAGGGGGGTGAGACCCAGTACTTC
TRBJ1-6	NA	NA	TRBV30	CAWRDAQGPLHF	TGTGCCTGGAGGGACGCCCAGGGCCCCCTCCACTTT
TRBJ2-6	NA	NA	TRBV19	CASKTTSSGANVLTF	TGTGCCAGTAAGACAACAAGCTCTGGGGCCAACGTCCTGACTTTC
TRBJ1-6	once	NA	TRBV2	CASTGTGENSPLHF	TGTGCCAGCACCGGGACGGGGGAAAATTCACCCCTCCACTTT
TRBJ1-5	NA	TRBD1	TRBV7-9	CASSLGQGAKPQHF	TGTGCCAGCAGCTTAGGGCAGGGGGCTAAGCCCCAGCATTTT
TRBJ2-5	NA	NA	TRBV13	CASSLAREETQYF	TGTGCCAGCAGCTTGGCCAGGGAAGAGACCCAGTACTTC
TRBJ2-1	NA	TRBD1	TRBV11-1	CASSYRGNEQFF	TGTGCCAGCAGTTACAGGGGGAATGAGCAGTTCTTC
TRBJ1-3	NA	NA	TRBV6-6	CASTPGGTAGNTIYF	TGTGCCAGCACCCCGGGAGGGACGGCTGGAAACACCATATATTTT
TRBJ1-6	NA	TRBD1	TRBV6-5	CASSVDRDFNSPLHF	TGTGCCAGCAGCGTGGACAGGGACTTTAATTCACCCCTCCACTTT
TRBJ2-2	NA	TRBD1	TRBV7-6	CASSRGVAGGSTGELFF	TGTGCCAGCAGCCGAGGGGTGGCAGGGGGAAGTACCGGGGAGCTGTTTTTT
TRBJ1-6	NA	NA	TRBV4-1	CASRREGAYNSPLHF	TGCGCCAGCAGGAGGGAGGGCGCCTATAATTCACCCCTCCACTTT
TRBJ1-1	NA	NA	TRBV19	CASFGRGAGSTEAFF	TGTGCCTCTTTCGGGAGGGGCGCGGGGAGTACTGAAGCTTTCTTT
TRBJ1-2	NA	NA	TRBV6-1	CASSESSFYGYTF	TGTGCCAGCAGTGAATCTTCCTTCTATGGCTACACCTTC
TRBJ1-5	NA	NA	TRBV2	CASRAGELGNQPQHF	TGTGCCAGCAGGGCGGGGGAATTAGGCAATCAGCCCCAGCATTTT
TRBJ1-5	NA	NA	TRBV5-6	CASSRTAVISSQHF	TGTGCCAGCAGCCGGACAGCCGTGATCAGCTCCCAGCATTTT
TRBJ1-2	NA	NA	TRBV5-1	CASSPSGESYGYTF	TGCGCCAGCAGCCCAAGTGGGGAGTCTTACGGCTACACCTTC
TRBJ2-7	NA	TRBD1	TRBV6-5	CASTGTGFGEQYF	TGTGCCAGCACGGGGACAGGGTTTGGCGAGCAGTACTTC
TRBJ1-2	NA	TRBD1	TRBV18	CASSPSGQGHGYTF	TGTGCCAGCTCACCCTCGGGACAGGGGCATGGCTACACCTTC
TRBJ2-2	NA	TRBD2	TRBV23-1	CASSPLAGGLTGELFF	TGCGCCAGCAGTCCGCTAGCGGGGGGCCTCACCGGGGAGCTGTTTTTT
TRBJ2-5	NA	TRBD1	TRBV29-1	CSVAGGGETQYF	TGCAGCGTTGCAGGGGGCGGCGAGACCCAGTACTTC
TRBJ2-3	NA	TRBD2	TRBV20-1	CSASEALAGGNTDTQYF	TGCAGTGCTAGTGAGGCGCTAGCGGGGGGGAACACAGATACGCAGTATTTT
TRBJ1-5	NA	TRBD1	TRBV3-1/TRBV3-2	CASSPDRDQPQHF	TGTGCCAGCAGCCCAGACAGGGATCAGCCCCAGCATTTT
TRBJ2-3	NA	NA	TRBV5-1	CASRPRGGGTDTQYF	TGCGCCAGCAGACCAAGGGGGGGCGGCACAGATACGCAGTATTTT
TRBJ2-5	NA	NA	TRBV12-3/TRBV12-4	CASSPGGPRTQYF	TGTGCCAGCAGCCCCGGGGGACCAAGGACCCAGTACTTC
TRBJ1-4	NA	NA	TRBV30	CAWSLGGLNEKLFF	TGTGCCTGGAGTCTAGGCGGCCTTAATGAAAAACTGTTTTTT
TRBJ1-1	few	NA	TRBV2	CATQPGFTDTEAFF	TGTGCCACCCAACCCGGGTTTACGGACACTGAAGCTTTCTTT
TRBJ1-2	once	TRBD1	TRBV27	CASSLGGQIYGYTF	TGTGCCAGCAGTTTAGGGGGACAGATTTATGGCTACACCTTC
TRBJ2-5	once	NA	TRBV6-5	CASSTEQETQYF	TGTGCCAGCAGCACAGAACAAGAGACCCAGTACTTC
TRBJ2-5	NA	NA	TRBV7-3	CASSLVGAVQETQYF	TGTGCCAGCAGCTTAGTGGGGGCCGTCCAAGAGACCCAGTACTTC
TRBJ1-1	NA	TRBD1	TRBV9	CASSVEGTGATEAFF	TGTGCCAGCAGCGTAGAAGGGACAGGGGCCACTGAAGCTTTCTTT
TRBJ2-5	once	NA	TRBV2	CASSGGQETQYF	TGTGCCAGCAGTGGAGGGCAAGAGACCCAGTACTTC
TRBJ2-3	NA	TRBD2	TRBV7-9	CASSSSTSGGEDTQYF	TGTGCCAGCAGCTCCTCGACTAGCGGGGGAGAAGATACGCAGTATTTT
TRBJ2-6	NA	NA	TRBV19	CASSIKQISGANVLTF	TGTGCCAGTAGTATAAAGCAAATCTCTGGGGCCAACGTCCTGACTTTC
TRBJ2-3	once	TRBD2	TRBV3-1/TRBV3-2	CASSQDGRGVADTQYF	TGTGCCAGCAGCCAAGATGGGCGGGGGGTAGCAGATACGCAGTATTTT
TRBJ1-2	once	NA	TRBV19	CASSFTGLKGYTF	TGTGCCAGTAGTTTCACAGGGCTGAAGGGCTACACCTTC
TRBJ1-6	NA	TRBD1	TRBV5-1	CASSLLTGGNSPLHF	TGCGCCAGCAGCTTGCTGACAGGGGGTAATTCACCCCTCCACTTT
TRBJ1-2	NA	NA	TRBV19	CASSIKEGNYGYTF	TGTGCCAGTAGTATCAAGGAGGGGAACTATGGCTACACCTTC
TRBJ1-6	NA	TRBD1	TRBV2	CASSGLPGQGFSSPLHF	TGTGCCAGCAGTGGCCTACCGGGACAGGGATTCAGTTCACCCCTCCACTTT
TRBJ2-5	NA	NA	TRBV5-6	CASSLEVGGEPQYF	TGTGCCAGCAGCTTGGAAGTGGGTGGGGAGCCCCAGTACTTC
TRBJ1-3	NA	NA	TRBV18	CASSPNPVLSGNTIYF	TGTGCCAGCTCACCAAATCCGGTACTGTCCGGAAACACCATATATTTT
TRBJ1-5	NA	TRBD1	TRBV4-1	CASSQAGGQGNQPQHF	TGCGCCAGCAGCCAGGCCGGGGGACAGGGCAATCAGCCCCAGCATTTT
TRBJ1-6	NA	NA	TRBV6-4	CASSEQFYNSPLHF	TGTGCCAGCAGTGAGCAGTTCTATAATTCACCCCTCCACTTT
TRBJ2-1	NA	NA	TRBV10-3	CAISEQGYEQFF	TGTGCCATCAGTGAGCAGGGGTATGAGCAGTTCTTC
TRBJ1-2	NA	TRBD1	TRBV4-1	CASSPTGQGGYGYTF	TGCGCCAGCAGCCCCACAGGACAGGGGGGATATGGCTACACCTTC
TRBJ2-7	NA	NA	TRBV11-2	CASSIRDSFSYEQYF	TGTGCCAGCAGCATCCGGGACTCCTTCTCCTACGAGCAGTACTTC
TRBJ2-7	NA	NA	TRBV6-5	CASSLYYEQYF	TGTGCCAGCAGTCTTTACTACGAGCAGTACTTC
TRBJ1-2	once	NA	TRBV5-1	CASSLEAGANYGYTF	TGCGCCAGCAGCTTGGAAGCGGGTGCCAACTATGGCTACACCTTC
TRBJ2-1	NA	TRBD2	TRBV30	CAWSVTSGVWNEQFF	TGTGCCTGGAGTGTAACTAGCGGGGTGTGGAATGAGCAGTTCTTC
TRBJ1-6	NA	NA	TRBV2	CASSEITRADSPLHF	TGTGCCAGCAGTGAGATAACCAGGGCGGATTCACCCCTCCACTTT
TRBJ1-2	NA	NA	TRBV18	CASSPRDNYGYTF	TGTGCCAGCTCACCCAGGGATAACTATGGCTACACCTTC
TRBJ2-1	once	TRBD1	TRBV27	CASSPGPGTGNEQFF	TGTGCCAGCAGTCCGGGTCCCGGGACAGGGAATGAGCAGTTCTTC
TRBJ1-1	NA	NA	TRBV10-2	CASSEYRTEAFF	TGCGCCAGCAGTGAGTACAGAACCGAAGCTTTCTTT